These T cell receptor beta chains were read from a single sample in a study of blood T cell repertoires in COVID-19. Profiling relied on immunoSEQ multiplex PCR, and the TCRdb table lists in-frame clones only, not all of them. The sample consists of approximately 210,000 clones, 82% of them appearing once. The sequencing input was PBMCs or T cells enriched from blood (not recorded which). The receptors derive from a woman aged 60-75 years who had recovered from COVID-19. The CDR3 runs from the conserved cysteine through the conserved F or W. Fields, in order: CDR3 protein, CDR3 DNA, clone size, CDR3 length, D gene, J gene, V gene. The D gene is left open where the match is weak. Part of the rows lack a size; the others show once, few, many or a class for expanded clones.

CDR3: CASSSGYGYTF; DNA: TGCGCCAGCAGCTCGGGCTATGGCTACACCTTC; size: .; length: 11; D: .; J: TRBJ1-2; V: TRBV5-1
CDR3: CASSEGTRGQPQHF; DNA: TGTGCCAGCAGTGAAGGGACCAGGGGTCAGCCCCAGCATTTT; size: .; length: 14; D: .; J: TRBJ1-5; V: TRBV2
CDR3: CASVWERGTGSYNEQFF; DNA: TGTGCTAGTGTATGGGAGCGTGGGACAGGGAGCTACAATGAGCAGTTCTTC; size: .; length: 17; D: TRBD1; J: TRBJ2-1; V: TRBV12-5
CDR3: CSTGDGLYEQYF; DNA: TGCAGCACAGGGGACGGCCTCTACGAGCAGTACTTC; size: .; length: 12; D: TRBD1; J: TRBJ2-7; V: TRBV29-1
CDR3: CASSLSAGSPNVLTF; DNA: TGTGCCAGCAGCTTATCCGCAGGGTCACCCAACGTCCTGACTTTC; size: .; length: 15; D: .; J: TRBJ2-6; V: TRBV7-2
CDR3: CASSAQGISGTYEQYF; DNA: TGTGCCAGCAGCGCCCAGGGTATTAGCGGGACCTACGAGCAGTACTTC; size: once; length: 16; D: TRBD2; J: TRBJ2-7; V: TRBV5-4
CDR3: CASSATPGVKSYEQYF; DNA: TGTGCCAGCAGCGCGACCCCCGGGGTAAAATCCTACGAGCAGTACTTC; size: few; length: 16; D: .; J: TRBJ2-7; V: TRBV7-9
CDR3: CSVRTGNYGYTF; DNA: TGCAGCGTCCGGACAGGGAACTATGGCTACACCTTC; size: .; length: 12; D: TRBD1; J: TRBJ1-2; V: TRBV29-1
CDR3: CASSNGPPLNNEQFF; DNA: TGCGCCAGCAGCAACGGTCCCCCCCTTAACAATGAGCAGTTCTTC; size: .; length: 15; D: .; J: TRBJ2-1; V: TRBV5-1
CDR3: CASSPGQGAAQPQHF; DNA: TGTGCCAGCAGCCCTGGACAGGGGGCGGCTCAGCCCCAGCATTTT; size: .; length: 15; D: TRBD1; J: TRBJ1-5; V: TRBV2
CDR3: CASIQGALLAEAFF; DNA: TGTGCCAGCATTCAAGGGGCTCTTTTAGCTGAAGCTTTCTTT; size: .; length: 14; D: .; J: TRBJ1-1; V: TRBV6-5
CDR3: CASSLIPGNEQFF; DNA: TGTGCCAGCAGCTTAATTCCCGGGAATGAGCAGTTCTTC; size: once; length: 13; D: .; J: TRBJ2-1; V: TRBV11-2
CDR3: CASSLGAGGTYNEQFF; DNA: TGTGCCAGCAGCTTAGGAGCGGGAGGAACCTACAATGAGCAGTTCTTC; size: few; length: 16; D: TRBD2; J: TRBJ2-1; V: TRBV11-3
CDR3: CASSLAWGGMPLHF; DNA: TGTGCCAGCAGCTTAGCATGGGGGGGAATGCCCCTCCACTTT; size: few; length: 14; D: .; J: TRBJ1-6; V: TRBV7-2
CDR3: CASSHAGAIQETQYF; DNA: TGTGCCAGCAGCCACGCAGGGGCCATCCAAGAGACCCAGTACTTC; size: .; length: 15; D: .; J: TRBJ2-5; V: TRBV14
CDR3: CAILDRANSYEQYF; DNA: TGTGCCATATTAGACAGGGCAAACTCCTACGAGCAGTACTTC; size: .; length: 14; D: TRBD1; J: TRBJ2-7; V: TRBV11-3
CDR3: CASSQGLAGGGGDTQYF; DNA: TGTGCCAGCAGTCAGGGACTAGCGGGAGGAGGGGGAGATACGCAGTATTTT; size: once; length: 17; D: TRBD2; J: TRBJ2-3; V: TRBV5-6
CDR3: CASSQPTILAGTPHEQFF; DNA: TGCGCCAGCAGCCAACCCACCATACTAGCGGGGACCCCCCATGAGCAGTTCTTC; size: .; length: 18; D: TRBD2; J: TRBJ2-1; V: TRBV4-3
CDR3: CASSYSTGEMPYEQYF; DNA: TGTGCCAGCAGTTACTCGACGGGTGAAATGCCCTACGAGCAGTACTTC; size: .; length: 16; D: .; J: TRBJ2-7; V: TRBV6-5
CDR3: CASPRGTEAFF; DNA: TGCGCCAGCCCCAGGGGCACTGAAGCTTTCTTT; size: .; length: 11; D: .; J: TRBJ1-1; V: TRBV23-1
CDR3: CATSARTGAIQPQHF; DNA: TGTGCCACCAGCGCCAGGACAGGGGCGATTCAGCCCCAGCATTTT; size: .; length: 15; D: TRBD1; J: TRBJ1-5; V: TRBV15
CDR3: CASSLGNVGRDEQYF; DNA: TGCGCCAGCAGCTTGGGGAACGTAGGGAGGGACGAGCAGTACTTC; size: few; length: 15; D: TRBD2; J: TRBJ2-7; V: TRBV5-1
CDR3: CASSQGQGLVNEQYF; DNA: TGCGCCAGCAGCCAAGGACAGGGACTAGTTAACGAGCAGTACTTC; size: .; length: 15; D: .; J: TRBJ2-7; V: TRBV4-1
CDR3: CASSLEGAPAYGYTF; DNA: TGTGCCAGCAGCTTAGAAGGGGCCCCGGCCTATGGCTACACCTTC; size: .; length: 15; D: .; J: TRBJ1-2; V: TRBV7-9
CDR3: CASSLEGRQTDTQYF; DNA: TGCGCCAGCAGCTTGGAAGGGAGGCAGACAGATACGCAGTATTTT; size: .; length: 15; D: .; J: TRBJ2-3; V: TRBV5-1
CDR3: CASSPQGARGNTIYF; DNA: TGCGCCAGCAGCCCACAGGGGGCTAGGGGAAACACCATATATTTT; size: .; length: 15; D: TRBD1; J: TRBJ1-3; V: TRBV5-1
CDR3: CASSQDNLGYTF; DNA: TGTGCCAGCAGCCAAGATAATCTTGGCTACACCTTC; size: few; length: 12; D: .; J: TRBJ1-2; V: TRBV3-1/TRBV3-2
CDR3: CASSLADRRNTEAFF; DNA: TGTGCCAGCTCACTTGCCGACAGGAGAAACACTGAAGCTTTCTTT; size: .; length: 15; D: .; J: TRBJ1-1; V: TRBV18
CDR3: CAITRTGSDEQFF; DNA: TGTGCCATCACCAGGACCGGGAGTGATGAGCAGTTCTTC; size: .; length: 13; D: .; J: TRBJ2-1; V: TRBV10-3
CDR3: CASSSRQGAGDIQYF; DNA: TGTGCCAGTAGTAGTAGACAGGGGGCTGGGGACATTCAGTACTTC; size: .; length: 15; D: TRBD1; J: TRBJ2-4; V: TRBV19
CDR3: CASSRREDQSEAFF; DNA: TGTGCCAGCAGCCGACGGGAGGATCAGTCTGAAGCTTTCTTT; size: .; length: 14; D: .; J: TRBJ1-1; V: TRBV3-1/TRBV3-2
CDR3: CASSSHSTDTQYF; DNA: TGTGCCAGCAGCTCCCACTCCACAGATACGCAGTATTTT; size: .; length: 13; D: .; J: TRBJ2-3; V: TRBV7-9
CDR3: CARTTGRTLYGYTF; DNA: TGTGCCAGAACCACTGGACGGACTCTCTATGGCTACACCTTC; size: once; length: 14; D: .; J: TRBJ1-2; V: TRBV5-3